This T cell receptor beta chain stems from a study of blood T cell repertoires in COVID-19. Profiled with immunoSEQ multiplex PCR; TCRdb holds only in-frame clones, not every one. Of about 110,000 clones detected, around 68% appear once; the ten largest clones hold under 10%. The CDR3 is 19 residues long. Germline CDR1 SGHTS, CDR2 YDEGEE. V was trimmed by 2 bases and J by 0 bases, leaving 18 bases between them. Material: peripheral blood. This rearrangement joins TRBV5-8 to TRBJ1-6, with D possibly matching TRBD1 (6 bases). The receptor was isolated from an older woman with acute or convalescent COVID-19. CDR3 loop: CASSLEGGPLSSYNSPLHF. The CDR3 nucleotides read TGTGCCAGCAGCTTAGAAGGGGGACCCCTGAGCTCCTATAATTCACCCCTCCACTTT.